One and the same sample provided the 27 T cell receptor beta chains below, sequenced in a study of tumor-infiltrating lymphocytes in localized non-small cell lung cancer. Method: immunoSEQ multiplex PCR; TCRdb's copy keeps in-frame clones and lacks some. The table lists 9,200 or so clones, about 80% of them singletons. The source material was uninvolved lung tissue not adjacent to the tumor. The receptors stem from a human donor with non-small cell lung cancer.

This chain connects TRBV10-3 to TRBJ1-2; 9 bases are a match to TRBD1. With 4 bases clipped from V and 4 bases from J, the junction kept 13 bases outside the gene matches. This CDR3 has 17 amino acids. Germline CDR1 and CDR2: ENHRY and SYGVKD. CDR3 coding DNA: TGTGCCATCAGTGGGGGACAGGGTAAACTCGAGGGCTATGGCTACACCTTC. The encoded protein is CAISGGQGKLEGYGYTF.

This clone was recorded once. The gene calls are TRBV25-1 and TRBJ1-5; maybe TRBD1 (6 bases). V was clipped by 5 bases and J by 6 bases, with 14 bases between them. This CDR3 is built from 14 residues. Germline assignment: CDR1 MGHDK and CDR2 SYGVNS. CDR3 coding DNA: TGTGCCAGCAGTTCGGGGGGGGGCTGTCAGCCCCAGCATTTT. Translation: CASSSGGGCQPQHF.

The chain recombines TRBV5-6 with TRBJ2-7; 7 nucleotides match TRBD1. The CDR3 covers 14 residues. Per germline, CDR1 SGHDT and CDR2 YYEEEE. Unmatched junction bases numbered 6, after V lost 4 bases and J lost 2 bases. CDR3: CASSKGQAPYEQYF. DNA of the CDR3: TGTGCCAGCAGCAAAGGACAGGCACCCTACGAGCAGTACTTC.

This chain connects TRBV11-2 to TRBJ1-2; 7 bases are shared with TRBD1. The J segment lost 3 bases and the V segment lost 1 base, leaving 5 bases of the junction unmatched. The CDR3 contains 15 residues. Germline V gives CDR1 SGHAT, CDR2 FQNNGV. CDR3 loop: CASSLVEGADYGYTF. CDR3 nucleotide sequence: TGTGCCAGCAGCTTAGTTGAGGGGGCTGACTATGGCTACACCTTC. The full variable domain, with the rest looked up from reference TRBV11-2 and TRBJ1-2, is EAGVAQSPRYKIIEKRQSVAFWCNPISGHATLYWYQQILGQGPKLLIQFQNNGVVDDSQLPKDRFSAERLKGVDSTLKIQPAKLEDSAVYLCASSLVEGADYGYTFGSGTRLTVV.

V and J are TRBV5-1 and TRBJ1-1; TRBD1 matches at 9 bases. J was trimmed by 4 bases and V by 4 bases; bases with no gene match: 2. Per the germline V gene, CDR1 is SGHRS and CDR2 is YFSETQ. The CDR3 contains 13 residues. The CDR3 nucleotides are TGCGCCAGCAGCCGACAGGGGGTCACTGAAGCTTTCTTT. Translation: CASSRQGVTEAFF.

A few counts support this clone. V gene TRBV29-1 combines with J gene TRBJ2-3, with D possibly being TRBD2 (6 bases). The CDR3 has 12 residues. V lost 5 bases and J 4 bases, leaving 10 bases between the germline ends. Per germline, CDR1 SQVTM and CDR2 ANQGSEA. CDR3 residues: CSVRGEADTQYF. The CDR3 nucleotides read TGCAGCGTTCGAGGGGAGGCAGATACGCAGTATTTT.

J is TRBJ2-5 and V is TRBV7-6; no clear D. Per germline, CDR1 SGHVS and CDR2 FNYEAQ. Trimming took 4 bases from V and 1 from J, leaving 13 bases between them. This CDR3 is 15 amino acids long. The CDR3, as DNA: TGTGCCAGCAGCTCAAAACCATCGAGCCAAGAGACCCAGTACTTC. This codes for CASSSKPSSQETQYF.

The rearrangement uses TRBV10-3 and TRBJ1-6, with TRBD1 matching 7 bases. Germline values: CDR1 ENHRY, CDR2 SYGVKD. The V segment lost 4 bases and the J segment 0 bases; nucleotides outside the gene matches: 3. The CDR3 sequence is 16 residues long. CDR3 sequence reads: CAISGGQSSYNSPLHF. CDR3 DNA: TGTGCCATCAGTGGGGGACAGAGCTCCTATAATTCACCCCTCCACTTT.

The gene calls are TRBV7-2 and TRBJ2-5; D tentatively fits TRBD1 or TRBD2 (6 bases each). This CDR3 spans 15 amino acids. Germline lookup yields CDR1 SGHTA and CDR2 FQGNSA. The V and J ends lost 7 bases and 0 bases respectively, with 15 bases between them. CDR3 in DNA: TGTGCCAGCAACTCGGTAGGGGGGTACCAAGAGACCCAGTACTTC. Amino acid sequence: CASNSVGGYQETQYF.

Written as DNA, the CDR3 is TGTGCCAGTAGTTCGGGGGCATCGACTAATGAAAAACTGTTTTTT. It specifies CASSSGASTNEKLFF. This chain links TRBV19 with TRBJ1-4; the D gene is possibly TRBD1 (6 bases). CDR1 LNHDA and CDR2 SQIVND come from the germline V gene (reference sequence). The CDR3 has 15 residues. V was pared by 5 bases and J by 2 bases, with 12 bases between. Variable domain in full (rest from reference TRBV19 and TRBJ1-4): DGGITQSPKYLFRKEGQNVTLSCEQNLNHDAMYWYRQDPGQGLRLIYYSQIVNDFQKGDIAEGYSVSREKKESFPLTVTSAQKNPTAFYLCASSSGASTNEKLFFGSGTQLSVL.

The chain links TRBV5-8 to TRBJ1-5; TRBD1 might be the D (6 bases). V lost 1 base and J lost 0, with 11 bases in between. The V gene's germline CDR1 is SGHTS and CDR2 YDEGEE. The CDR3 length is 16 residues. The CDR3 bases are TGTGCCAGCAGCTTGACAAGGGGGACTAGCAATCAGCCCCAGCATTTT. As protein: CASSLTRGTSNQPQHF.

This clone was seen only once. CDR3 loop: CASSYWVGGASGELFF. The CDR3 DNA reads as TGTGCCAGCAGTTACTGGGTAGGGGGCGCATCCGGGGAGCTGTTTTTT. This chain links TRBV6-5 with TRBJ2-2, with 7 nucleotides matching TRBD1. This CDR3 contains 16 residues. The germline V gene has CDR1 MNHEY and CDR2 SVGAGI. J gave up 6 bases and V 1 base, and 8 bases lay outside the gene matches.

This clone was recorded only once. The chain carries TRBV7-2 and TRBJ2-7; a weak D match, TRBD2 (6 bases). Trimming stripped 5 bases from V and 7 bases from J, with 21 bases between. CDR3 size: 15 residues. Germline-derived CDR1 and CDR2 are SGHTA and FQGNSA. The CDR3 DNA is TGTGCCAGCAGCCCATCGGGGCGGAGGGACCTTGAGCAGTACTTC. Translating gives CASSPSGRRDLEQYF. The full variable domain, its missing parts supplied by reference TRBV7-2 and TRBJ2-7, is GAGVSQSPSNKVTEKGKDVELRCDPISGHTALYWYRQSLGQGLEFLIYFQGNSAPDKSGLPSDRFSAERTGGSVSTLTIQRTQQEDSAVYLCASSPSGRRDLEQYFGPGTRLTVT.

This clone appeared once. The chain uses TRBV9 and TRBJ2-7, with D possibly being TRBD2 (7 bases). This CDR3 has 13 residues. Germline V gene sequence: CDR1 SGDLS, CDR2 YYNGEE. The germline V and J ends were trimmed by 3 bases and 3 bases, with 10 bases remaining between them. The CDR3 loop is CASSEGGVYEQYF. In DNA form, the CDR3 reads TGTGCCAGCAGCGAGGGGGGGGTCTACGAGCAGTACTTC.

The rearrangement links TRBV29-1 to TRBJ2-7; 7 nucleotides match TRBD1. Trimming took 4 bases from V and 3 from J; bases not matched to a gene: 3. Germline values: CDR1 SQVTM, CDR2 ANQGSEA. The CDR3 is 12 residues long. CDR3 sequence reads: CSVVNRGYEQYF. CDR3 nucleotide sequence: TGCAGCGTTGTGAACAGGGGCTACGAGCAGTACTTC.

This chain connects TRBV5-1 to TRBJ2-5, with 7 bases that match TRBD1. The ends lost 3 bases at V and 3 bases at J; junction bases unmatched: 5. The CDR3 spans 14 residues. The germline gives CDR1 SGHRS, CDR2 YFSETQ. This chain's CDR3 is CASSSGQQEETQYF. The CDR3 DNA reads TGCGCCAGCAGCTCGGGACAGCAAGAAGAGACCCAGTACTTC.

The gene calls are TRBV27 and TRBJ2-1; D ambiguous. The V end lost 3 bases, the J end lost 10 bases, and 16 bases lay between the germline ends. The CDR3 has 14 residues. Germline V lookup: CDR1 MNHEY, CDR2 SMNVEV (reference sequence). The CDR3 region is CASSLNPGMTEQFF. The CDR3 DNA follows: TGTGCCAGCAGTTTGAATCCAGGTATGACGGAGCAGTTCTTC.

V usage is TRBV19 and J usage is TRBJ1-1; D unclear. The CDR3 totals 11 residues. From germline, CDR1 is LNHDA and CDR2 SQIVND (reference sequence). V lost 6 bases and J 1 base, leaving 3 bases between the germline ends. The CDR3, as DNA: TGTGCCAGTAGAAAGAACACTGAAGCTTTCTTT. Residues: CASRKNTEAFF.

This sequence joins TRBV5-1 and TRBJ1-1; unclear D gene. CDR1 SGHRS and CDR2 YFSETQ come from the germline V gene. The V and J ends lost 6 bases and 1 base respectively, with 13 bases between them. The CDR3 sequence is 14 residues long. The CDR3, as DNA: TGCGCCAGCAACTCTTTGGGGAGGAACACTGAAGCTTTCTTT. Protein sequence: CASNSLGRNTEAFF.

This clone is medium-sized in the sample. The chain has TRBV5-1 and TRBJ2-3; no firm D call. The CDR3 consists of 14 residues. CDR1 is SGHRS and CDR2 is YFSETQ in the germline V gene. V lost 2 bases and J lost 2, with 9 bases in between. The CDR3, as DNA: TGCGCCAGCAGCTTTGGTCTGAACACAGATACGCAGTATTTT. This sequence encodes CASSFGLNTDTQYF. Using reference TRBV5-1 and TRBJ2-3 for the parts outside the CDR3, the full variable domain is KAGVTQTPRYLIKTRGQQVTLSCSPISGHRSVSWYQQTPGQGLQFLFEYFSETQRNKGNFPGRFSGRQFSNSRSEMNVSTLELGDSALYLCASSFGLNTDTQYFGPGTRLTVL.

Only a few counts were recorded for this clone. The V gene is TRBV29-1, the J gene TRBJ1-2, with 8 bases lining up with TRBD1. J was trimmed by 7 bases and V by 4 bases; bases with no gene match: 11. The CDR3 consists of 14 residues. CDR1 is SQVTM and CDR2 is ANQGSEA in the germline V gene. This chain's CDR3 is CSVARDRQAGGYTF. The CDR3 DNA reads as TGCAGCGTTGCGCGGGACAGGCAAGCTGGTGGCTACACCTTC.

The chain is built from TRBV28 and TRBJ2-5; 7 nucleotides match TRBD2. Looked up from germline, CDR1 is MDHEN and CDR2 is SYDVKM. The CDR3 loop spans 16 amino acids. J lost 4 bases, V lost 5 bases, and 13 bases had no gene match. The CDR3 reads CASSPYPGREGETQYF. Written as DNA, the CDR3 is TGTGCCAGCAGTCCATACCCCGGTAGGGAGGGAGAGACCCAGTACTTC.

The chain links TRBV7-3 to TRBJ2-5; no firm D call. The CDR3 runs 15 residues. Germline CDR1 and CDR2: SGHTA and FQGTGA. Trimming pared 1 base from V and 2 bases from J, leaving 11 bases between. CDR3 residues: CASSLSPASQETQYF. The CDR3 nucleotides are TGTGCCAGCAGCTTAAGCCCCGCTAGTCAAGAGACCCAGTACTTC.

This chain's CDR3 is CASSLSSGRIMASTF. The CDR3 DNA is TGTGCCAGCAGCTTGTCCTCGGGACGGATTATGGCTTCCACCTTC. The chain recombines TRBV7-9 with TRBJ1-2, with D possibly matching TRBD1 (5 bases). This CDR3 comprises 15 residues. V gave up 3 bases and J gave up 13 bases, with 24 bases separating them. Germline values: CDR1 SEHNR, CDR2 FQNEAQ (reference sequence).

The J gene is TRBJ2-7, the V gene TRBV7-9; D remains ambiguous. The CDR3 is made up of 16 amino acids. V lost 3 bases and J lost 0, with 15 bases in between. The V gene's germline CDR1 is SEHNR and CDR2 FQNEAQ (reference sequence). CDR3: CASSFEWAELSYEQYF. In DNA, the CDR3 is TGTGCCAGCAGCTTCGAATGGGCAGAACTCTCCTACGAGCAGTACTTC.

This clone appeared a few times. V gene TRBV29-1 combines with J gene TRBJ2-7; 11 bases map to TRBD2. This CDR3 is built from 14 residues. CDR1 is SQVTM and CDR2 is ANQGSEA in the germline V gene. Unmatched junction bases numbered 2, after V lost 3 bases and J lost 1 base. The CDR3 spells CSVDSGGVSYEQYF. The CDR3 region has the DNA TGCAGCGTTGATAGCGGGGGGGTTTCCTACGAGCAGTACTTC.

The V call is TRBV4-1, the J call TRBJ2-2; D may be TRBD1 (5 bases). This CDR3 contains 17 residues. V was pared by 0 bases and J by 1 base, with 12 bases between. Looked up from germline, CDR1 is MGHRA and CDR2 is YSYEKL. The CDR3 region is CASSQEVQGQNTGELFF. CDR3 DNA sequence: TGCGCCAGCAGCCAAGAGGTCCAGGGCCAGAACACCGGGGAGCTGTTTTTT.